This TCR beta chain was found in a study of T cell responses to AZD1222 COVID-19 vaccine. Of note for this clone: As yet, its antigen is unknown.

Assay used: immunoSEQ multiplex PCR; TCRdb lists only in-frame clones, some missing. The table shows under 200,000 clones, with around nine tenths occurring only once. After removal of 10 bases from V and 6 bases from J, the junction contained 5 bases not matched to a gene. Germline CDR1 reads MNHEY; CDR2 reads SVGAGI. This CDR3 is built from 12 residues. Whole-study results and caveats: Clonal diversity may have been underestimated in mostly white British donors.

V is TRBV6-5 and J is TRBJ2-1; 8 bases match TRBD1. Source: peripheral blood, taken 28 days after the second AZD1222 dose. This TCR was sampled from an adult who received the AZD1222 COVID-19 vaccine. Written as DNA, the CDR3 is TGTGCCACACGGACAGGGTTCAATGAGCAGTTCTTC. Protein sequence: CATRTGFNEQFF.